This T cell receptor (beta chain) is from a study of spatial heterogeneity in lung cancer (dated by TCRdb to between 2017 and 2020). Study-wide context: More beta-chain than alpha-chain transcripts were consistently detected, likely reflecting higher beta-chain transcript abundance. In the raw uncorrected reads, each unique combination of TCR and UMI appeared more than ten times on average. The study quantitatively compared TCR alpha and beta repertoires across multiple tumor regions, matched nontumor lung and blood in non-small cell lung cancer. The study linked features of the TCR repertoire to counts of nonsynonymous mutations, which were determined by whole-exome sequencing of tumor tissue. Both alpha and beta chains were TCR-sequenced in hundreds of tumor regions, 64 matched nontumor lung samples and approximately 50 PBMC samples obtained at surgery.

This specimen's time point label, per the study, means: sample taken at primary tumor resection. The donors were around 69 patients from the lung TRACERx cohort who had early-stage, untreated non-small cell lung cancer. Without any cell sorting, TCR sequencing was performed on whole RNA extracted either from tumor and nontumor lung tissue or from cryopreserved PBMC samples. Only patients with enough RNA available from two or more tumor regions were chosen for TCR sequencing. Before being selected, tumor and adjacent nontumor lung specimens were reviewed by a lung pathologist. This clonotype was seen repeatedly, ten times or more. Its antigen remains undetermined. No base quality information exists; no much larger clone differs at one position. Here is what the overall study found, with its caveats: Additional single-cell paired TCR alpha and beta sequencing was considered necessary to confirm, at a functional level, the hypothesis that regional TCRs recognize regional mutations.

Trimming leaves V shorter by 7 bases and J shorter by 5 bases, with the junction holding 8 bases beyond the gene matches. In the germline V gene, CDR1 corresponds to SQVTM and CDR2 to ANQGSEA. The CDR3, cysteine through phenylalanine, is 12 amino acids long. Only the CDR3 part of the read is kept: 36 bases, read in frame from the first base. Preparation of the library involved 5' RACE. The sequencer listed for this sample is NextSeq 500. To allow correction of PCR and sequencing errors, the TCR library protocol tagged every TCR cDNA molecule with a unique molecular identifier. As for the authors' bioinformatics: Decombinator tools were used for TCR identification, UMI-based error correction and CDR3 extraction. Expanded TCRs were defined as those above a frequency of 2 per 1,000, corresponding to the top 1% of the tumor frequency distribution. Renyi diversity was computed with the R vegan package after each repertoire had been subsampled 100 times to 5,000 TCRs. CDR3 similarity networks were built from amino acid triplet string-kernel similarity, connecting CDR3s with pairwise similarity above 0.82. The public reads were run again by TCRdb, first through fastp at Q25 and then through MiXCR, and only productive beta chains were kept. Merged by CDR3 protein, the rows form single entries marked with the most common genes and DNA. In this record, the V and J calls reflect TCRdb's handling and not the investigators' own analysis. In all, the sample holds 2,000 to 2,500 distinct CDR3 sequences, and almost 7% of those were seen once. About 13% of the sample rests with the top ten.

Sequenced here: normal lung tissue next to the tumor, sampled at surgery. This clonotype was sampled from a male donor with early-stage non-small cell lung cancer. Recombination linked TRBV29-1 to TRBJ2-7; TRBD1 agrees with 7 junctional bases. The DNA sequence is as follows: TGCAGCGCCGAACTACAGGGGAACGAGCAGTACTTC. The encoded protein is CSAELQGNEQYF.